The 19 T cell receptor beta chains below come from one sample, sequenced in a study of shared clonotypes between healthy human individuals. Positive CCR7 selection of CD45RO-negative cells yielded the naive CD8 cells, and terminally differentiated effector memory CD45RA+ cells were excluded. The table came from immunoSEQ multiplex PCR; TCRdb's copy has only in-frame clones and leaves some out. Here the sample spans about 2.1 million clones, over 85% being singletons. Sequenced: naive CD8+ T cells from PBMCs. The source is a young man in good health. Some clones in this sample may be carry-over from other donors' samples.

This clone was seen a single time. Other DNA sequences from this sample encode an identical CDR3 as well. The CDR3 bases are TGTGCCAGCAGTTACTCGAGGTACATGAACACTGAAGCTTTCTTT. Residues: CASSYSRYMNTEAFF. The J gene is TRBJ1-1, the V gene TRBV6-5, with D unclear. Trimming removed 0 bases from V and 0 bases from J, with 8 bases in between. The V gene's germline CDR1 is MNHEY and CDR2 SVGAGI. This CDR3 contains 15 residues.

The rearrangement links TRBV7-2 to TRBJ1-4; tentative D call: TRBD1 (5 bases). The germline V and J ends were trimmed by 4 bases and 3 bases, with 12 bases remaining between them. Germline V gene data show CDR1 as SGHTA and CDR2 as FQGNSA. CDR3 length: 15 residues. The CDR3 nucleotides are TGTGCCAGCAGCTGGAAAGGGGTAGCTAATGAAAAACTGTTTTTT. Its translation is CASSWKGVANEKLFF.

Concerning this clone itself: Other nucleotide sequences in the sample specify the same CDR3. CDR3 loop: CASSQDRSERYYEQYF. Here the CDR3 DNA reads TGCGCCAGCAGCCAAGACCGGTCTGAGCGATACTACGAGCAGTACTTC. The genes are TRBV4-1 and TRBJ2-7; no reliable D call. Trimming shortened V by 0 bases and J by 3 bases, and 15 bases separated the two germline ends. The CDR3 totals 16 residues. Germline V CDR1 and CDR2: MGHRA, YSYEKL.

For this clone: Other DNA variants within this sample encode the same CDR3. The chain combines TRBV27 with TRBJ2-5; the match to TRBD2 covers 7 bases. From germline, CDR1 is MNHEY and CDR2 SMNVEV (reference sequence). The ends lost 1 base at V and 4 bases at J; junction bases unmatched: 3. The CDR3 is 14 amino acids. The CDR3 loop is CASSLLAGGETQYF. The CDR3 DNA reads TGTGCCAGCAGTTTATTAGCGGGCGGAGAGACCCAGTACTTC.

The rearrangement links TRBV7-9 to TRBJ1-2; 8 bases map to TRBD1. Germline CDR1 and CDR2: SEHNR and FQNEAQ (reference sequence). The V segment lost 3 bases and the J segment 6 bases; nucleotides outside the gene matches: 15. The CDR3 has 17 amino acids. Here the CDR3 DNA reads TGTGCCAGCAGCTTTCCCGTGTCGCAGGGGGCAGAAGATGGCTACACCTTC. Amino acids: CASSFPVSQGAEDGYTF. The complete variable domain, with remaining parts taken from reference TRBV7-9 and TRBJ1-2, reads DTGVSQNPRHKITKRGQNVTFRCDPISEHNRLYWYRQTLGQGPEFLTYFQNEAQLEKSRLLSDRFSAERPKGSFSTLEIQRTEQGDSAMYLCASSFPVSQGAEDGYTFGSGTRLTVV.

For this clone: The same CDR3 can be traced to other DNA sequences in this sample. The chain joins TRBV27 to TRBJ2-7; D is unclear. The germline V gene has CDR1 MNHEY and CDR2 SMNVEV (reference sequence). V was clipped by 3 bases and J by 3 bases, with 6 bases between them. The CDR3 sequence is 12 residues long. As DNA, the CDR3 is TGTGCCAGCAGTTTTGACGGCTACGAGCAGTACTTC. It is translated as CASSFDGYEQYF.

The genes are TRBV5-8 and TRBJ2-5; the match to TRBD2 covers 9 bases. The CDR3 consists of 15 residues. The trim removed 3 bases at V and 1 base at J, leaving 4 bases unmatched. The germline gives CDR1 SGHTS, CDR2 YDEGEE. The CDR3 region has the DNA TGTGCCAGCAGCTCACGACTAGCGGCCCAAGAGACCCAGTACTTC. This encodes CASSSRLAAQETQYF.

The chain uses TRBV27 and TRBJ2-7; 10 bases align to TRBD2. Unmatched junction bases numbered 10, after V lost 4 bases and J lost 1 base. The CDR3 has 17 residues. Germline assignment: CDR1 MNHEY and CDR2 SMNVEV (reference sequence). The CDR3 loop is CASSSLYLAGDSYEQYF. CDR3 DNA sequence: TGTGCCAGCAGTTCGCTATACCTAGCGGGAGATTCCTACGAGCAGTACTTC.

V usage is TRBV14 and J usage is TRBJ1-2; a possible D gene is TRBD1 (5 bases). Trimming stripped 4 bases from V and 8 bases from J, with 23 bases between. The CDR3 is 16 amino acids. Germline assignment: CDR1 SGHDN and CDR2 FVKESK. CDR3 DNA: TGTGCCAGCAGCCCGCGTACCCGGCCCCCGGGGCGGGGCTACACCTTC. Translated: CASSPRTRPPGRGYTF.

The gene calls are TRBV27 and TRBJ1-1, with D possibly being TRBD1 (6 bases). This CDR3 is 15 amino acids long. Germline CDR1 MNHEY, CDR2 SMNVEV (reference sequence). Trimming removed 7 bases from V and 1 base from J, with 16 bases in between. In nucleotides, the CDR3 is TGTGCCAGCACCAGAGACAGGTCCTCGAACACTGAAGCTTTCTTT. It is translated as CASTRDRSSNTEAFF.

CDR3 bases: TGTGCCAGCACCCCATCGACAGGGTATGAAATTGAAAAACTGTTTTTT. Its translation: CASTPSTGYEIEKLFF. The J gene is TRBJ1-4, the V gene TRBV27; TRBD1 agrees at 7 bases. Germline lookup yields CDR1 MNHEY and CDR2 SMNVEV (reference sequence). Trimming removed 7 bases from V and 7 bases from J; junction bases left unmatched: 15. The CDR3 spans 16 residues. The complete variable domain, with remaining parts taken from reference TRBV27 and TRBJ1-4, reads EAQVTQNPRYLITVTGKKLTVTCSQNMNHEYMSWYRQDPGLGLRQIYYSMNVEVTDKGDVPEGYKVSRKEKRNFPLILESPSPNQTSLYFCASTPSTGYEIEKLFFGSGTQLSVL.

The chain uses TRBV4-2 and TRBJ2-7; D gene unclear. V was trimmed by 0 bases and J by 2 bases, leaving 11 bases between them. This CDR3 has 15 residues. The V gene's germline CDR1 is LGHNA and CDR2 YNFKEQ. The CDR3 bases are TGTGCCAGCAGCCAAGAAGAGCGCAGCACCTACGAGCAGTACTTC. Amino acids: CASSQEERSTYEQYF.

The CDR3 region is CASSGRDVGSNTEAFF. The DNA of the CDR3 is TGTGCCAGCAGCGGACGGGACGTAGGTTCGAACACTGAAGCTTTCTTT. The gene calls are TRBV11-2 and TRBJ1-1; perhaps TRBD1 as D (5 bases). Germline CDR1 reads SGHAT; CDR2 reads FQNNGV. This CDR3 region has 16 residues. V lost 5 bases and J 1 base, leaving 17 bases between the germline ends.

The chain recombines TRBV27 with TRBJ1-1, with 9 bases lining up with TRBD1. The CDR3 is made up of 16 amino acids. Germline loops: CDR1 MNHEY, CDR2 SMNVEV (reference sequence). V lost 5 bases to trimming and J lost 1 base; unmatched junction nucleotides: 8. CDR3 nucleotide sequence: TGTGCCAGCAGTCCATGGACAGGGGTAACGAACACTGAAGCTTTCTTT. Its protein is CASSPWTGVTNTEAFF.

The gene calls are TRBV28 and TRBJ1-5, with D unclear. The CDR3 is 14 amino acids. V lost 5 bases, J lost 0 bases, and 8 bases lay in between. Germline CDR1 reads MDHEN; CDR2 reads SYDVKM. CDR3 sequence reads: CASSQENSNQPQHF. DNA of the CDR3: TGTGCCAGCAGTCAGGAGAATAGCAATCAGCCCCAGCATTTT.

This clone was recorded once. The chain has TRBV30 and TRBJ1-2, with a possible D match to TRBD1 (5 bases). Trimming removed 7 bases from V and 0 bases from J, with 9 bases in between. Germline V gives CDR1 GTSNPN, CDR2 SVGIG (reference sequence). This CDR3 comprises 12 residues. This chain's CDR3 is CASGGANYGYTF. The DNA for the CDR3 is TGTGCCTCCGGGGGAGCTAACTATGGCTACACCTTC. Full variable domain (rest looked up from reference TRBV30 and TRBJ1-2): SQTIHQWPATLVQPVGSPLSLECTVEGTSNPNLYWYRQAAGRGLQLLFYSVGIGQISSEVPQNLSASRPQDRQFILSSKKLLLSDSGFYLCASGGANYGYTFGSGTRLTVV.

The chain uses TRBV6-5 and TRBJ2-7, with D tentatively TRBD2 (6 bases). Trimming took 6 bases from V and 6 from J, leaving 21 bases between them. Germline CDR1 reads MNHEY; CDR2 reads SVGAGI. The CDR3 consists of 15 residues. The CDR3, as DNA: TGTGCCAGCAGCGTAATGGGAGGTTCTCTCCTCGAGCAGTACTTC. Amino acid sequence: CASSVMGGSLLEQYF.

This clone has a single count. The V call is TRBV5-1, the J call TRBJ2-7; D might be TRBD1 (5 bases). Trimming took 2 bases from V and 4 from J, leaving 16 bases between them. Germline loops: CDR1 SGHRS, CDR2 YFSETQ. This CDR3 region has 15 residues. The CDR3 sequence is CASSFGHSPGYEQYF. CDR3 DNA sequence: TGCGCCAGCAGCTTCGGACACTCTCCAGGGTACGAGCAGTACTTC.

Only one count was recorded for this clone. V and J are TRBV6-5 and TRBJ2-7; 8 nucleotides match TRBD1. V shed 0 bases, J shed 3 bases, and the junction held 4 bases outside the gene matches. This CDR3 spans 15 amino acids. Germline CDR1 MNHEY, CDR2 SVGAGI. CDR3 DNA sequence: TGTGCCAGCAGTTACTCGCAGGGGGCGTTCTACGAGCAGTACTTC. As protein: CASSYSQGAFYEQYF.